This TCR beta chain was captured in a study of cytomegalovirus exposure and HLA in healthy donors. Donors in the study were healthy people who gave bone marrow. 13 Jbeta primers and 60 Vbeta primers were used for the PCR. Profiled with immunoSEQ multiplex PCR; TCRdb holds only in-frame clones, not every one. The sample yields 98,000 or so clones, 78% seen once. The CDR3 length is 15 residues. CDR1 LNHDA and CDR2 SQIVND come from the germline V gene (reference sequence). The V and J ends lost 6 bases and 2 bases, in that order; junction bases with no gene match: 9. The TCR comes from a woman in her thirties or forties in good health and CMV-seronegative. Sequenced input: PBMCs. This chain links TRBV19 with TRBJ2-5; 7 bases align to TRBD2. In nucleotides, the CDR3 is TGTGCCAGTAGCAGACGGGGAGGGGTACAAGAGACCCAGTACTTC. This encodes CASSRRGGVQETQYF.